This T cell receptor beta chain was identified in a study of blood T cell repertoires in COVID-19. The wider study: The United States, Italy and Spain provided the acute and convalescent COVID-19 samples.

Some clones are missing from TCRdb's copy, which holds only in-frame ones; the method was immunoSEQ multiplex PCR. The table includes about 150,000 clones, about 90% detected once. Per the germline V gene, CDR1 is MNHNS and CDR2 is SASEGT. J gave up 0 bases and V 3 bases, and 14 bases lay outside the gene matches. This CDR3 spans 20 amino acids. The receptor comes from a man aged 45-65 years with acute or convalescent COVID-19. This chain connects TRBV6-1 to TRBJ2-3, with 11 bases matching TRBD2. The sample taken for sequencing was peripheral blood. The CDR3 here is CASSDSIPFTSGGSTDTQYF. CDR3 bases: TGTGCCAGCAGTGATAGTATTCCCTTTACTAGCGGGGGAAGCACAGATACGCAGTATTTT.